One sample yielded the 27 T cell receptor beta chains listed below, sequenced in a study of OX40 agonist ivuxolimab in advanced cancers. Profiled with immunoSEQ multiplex PCR; TCRdb holds only in-frame clones, not every one. Of 77,000 or so clones in the sample, approximately 92% were seen once. The sample here was CD4+ or CD8+ T cells sorted from blood, taken in a trial of the OX40 agonist ivuxolimab. The origin of the receptors is an adult with an advanced solid tumor such as melanoma, head and neck, liver or kidney cancer.

This clone was counted once. V and J are TRBV2 and TRBJ1-2, with TRBD1 matching 7 bases. With V trimmed by 6 bases and J by 4 bases, 8 bases remained unmatched. This CDR3 comprises 14 residues. Germline-derived CDR1 and CDR2 are SNHLY and FYNNEI. Here the CDR3 DNA reads TGTGCCAGCAGGGGGGAGGGGGCCGGCTATGGCTACACCTTC. As protein: CASRGEGAGYGYTF.

The rearrangement joins TRBV7-8 to TRBJ2-1; D gene uncertain. The CDR3 spans 14 residues. In germline, CDR1 is SGHVS, CDR2 FQNEAQ. Trimming took 5 bases from V and 4 from J, leaving 12 bases between them. CDR3 amino acids: CASSPLMSYNEQFF. DNA for the CDR3: TGTGCCAGCAGCCCCCTGATGTCTTACAATGAGCAGTTCTTC.

This clone has only one observation. J is TRBJ2-5 and V is TRBV10-1; D is undetermined. Judging by the DNA end, TRBJ2-7 fits better; the J call may be wrong. In germline, CDR1 is WNHNN, CDR2 SYGVQD (reference sequence). The CDR3 is 12 residues long. Written as DNA, the CDR3 is TGCGCCAGCAGTGTCCAGTCGGGCGAGCAGTACTTC. As protein: CASSVQSGEQYF.

The chain recombines TRBV6-5 with TRBJ2-7; no firm D call. There are 15 residues in the CDR3. The germline V gene has CDR1 MNHEY and CDR2 SVGAGI. Trimming took 0 bases from V and 2 from J, leaving 11 bases between them. The CDR3 DNA sequence: TGTGCCAGCAGTTACTCGAAAGGGATTACCTACGAGCAGTACTTC. Translating it yields CASSYSKGITYEQYF.

The sample holds one count of this clone. V is TRBV10-1 and J is TRBJ1-5; D not certain. CDR1 WNHNN and CDR2 SYGVQD come from the germline V gene (reference sequence). Trimming stripped 4 bases from V and 3 bases from J, with 10 bases between. The CDR3 length is 14 residues. As DNA, the CDR3 is TGCGCCAGCAGTGTCGGTAAGGACAATCAGCCCCAGCATTTT. This codes for CASSVGKDNQPQHF.

J is TRBJ2-3 and V is TRBV7-8; D not resolved. V lost 0 bases, J lost 5 bases, and 6 bases lay in between. Germline V gene sequence: CDR1 SGHVS, CDR2 FQNEAQ. The CDR3 extends over 13 amino acids. CDR3 amino acids: CASSLAPEDTQYF. In DNA form, the CDR3 reads TGTGCCAGCAGCTTAGCGCCGGAAGATACGCAGTATTTT.

This chain joins TRBV19 and TRBJ1-1; a weak D match, TRBD1 (5 bases). The ends were cut back, 3 bases at V and 0 bases at J, with 8 bases in the middle. The length of the CDR3 is 14 residues. Germline assignment: CDR1 LNHDA and CDR2 SQIVND (reference sequence). The CDR3 DNA follows: TGTGCCAGTAGTATTAGAGGGGTGAACACTGAAGCTTTCTTT. It codes for CASSIRGVNTEAFF.

CDR3: CASREGNEQFF. CDR3 DNA sequence: TGTGCCAGCAGGGAGGGTAATGAGCAGTTCTTC. V usage is TRBV2 and J usage is TRBJ2-1, with D tentatively TRBD2 (6 bases). V was shortened by 6 bases and J by 7 bases, with 7 bases between the two germline ends. The CDR3 contains 11 residues. The germline V gene has CDR1 SNHLY and CDR2 FYNNEI.

This clone was recorded only once. The chain links TRBV14 to TRBJ2-1, with D possibly TRBD2 on 6 matching bases. V lost 2 bases to trimming and J lost 5 bases, with 13 bases between them. The CDR3 extends over 15 amino acids. Germline V lookup: CDR1 SGHDN, CDR2 FVKESK. The CDR3 DNA sequence: TGTGCCAGCAGCCAAATGGGGGGATGGAACAATGAGCAGTTCTTC. Amino acids: CASSQMGGWNNEQFF.

The V call is TRBV7-2, the J call TRBJ2-3; the D is unclear. The CDR3 is made up of 16 amino acids. V dropped 5 bases and J dropped 0 bases, with 15 bases sitting between them. The germline V gene encodes CDR1 SGHTA and CDR2 FQGNSA. The CDR3 here is CASSQLAPVSTDTQYF. CDR3 in DNA: TGTGCCAGCAGCCAGTTAGCACCAGTTAGCACAGATACGCAGTATTTT.

The chain employs TRBV18 and TRBJ1-2; D gene ambiguous. The germline CDR1 and CDR2 sequences are KGHSH and LQKENI. Trimming shortened V by 1 base and J by 2 bases, and 14 bases separated the two germline ends. The CDR3 has 16 amino acids. CDR3 protein: CASSPRSATDNYGYTF. DNA of the CDR3: TGTGCCAGCTCACCACGATCAGCTACAGACAACTATGGCTACACCTTC.

The chain combines TRBV2 with TRBJ1-1; unclear D gene. The CDR3 has 12 amino acids. The germline V gene has CDR1 SNHLY and CDR2 FYNNEI. V was clipped by 7 bases and J by 0 bases, with 6 bases between them. DNA of the CDR3: TGTGCCAGCACACTGATGAACACTGAAGCTTTCTTT. Amino acid sequence: CASTLMNTEAFF.

J is TRBJ2-5 and V is TRBV25-1; TRBD1 aligns across 7 bases. Germline CDR1 and CDR2: MGHDK and SYGVNS. V gave up 9 bases and J gave up 4 bases; unmatched junction bases: 8. The CDR3 runs 13 residues. CDR3 bases: TGTGCCAGTCAGACAGGGATCCGAGAGACCCAGTACTTC. The encoded protein is CASQTGIRETQYF.

CDR3 sequence reads: CASRPPGQKGNEQFF. DNA for the CDR3: TGTGCCAGCAGGCCGCCGGGACAGAAAGGGAATGAGCAGTTCTTC. The V and J genes are TRBV7-3 and TRBJ2-1, with 7 bases that match TRBD1. Germline V gene lookup returns CDR1 SGHTA and CDR2 FQGTGA. This CDR3 region has 15 residues. The junction had 12 bases not matched to a gene; V was cut back by 6 bases and J by 7 bases.

The chain has TRBV5-1 and TRBJ2-1; D is undetermined. V was pared by 0 bases and J by 8 bases, with 12 bases between. Per the germline V gene, CDR1 is SGHRS and CDR2 is YFSETQ. The CDR3 is made up of 14 amino acids. As DNA, the CDR3 is TGCGCCAGCAGCTTGGAGGCAGCTGGGCATGAGCAGTTCTTC. The encoded protein is CASSLEAAGHEQFF. Full variable domain (rest looked up from reference TRBV5-1 and TRBJ2-1): KAGVTQTPRYLIKTRGQQVTLSCSPISGHRSVSWYQQTPGQGLQFLFEYFSETQRNKGNFPGRFSGRQFSNSRSEMNVSTLELGDSALYLCASSLEAAGHEQFFGPGTRLTVL.

The chain employs TRBV30 and TRBJ2-7; tentatively, D is TRBD2 (5 bases). Germline values: CDR1 GTSNPN, CDR2 SVGIG (reference sequence). The CDR3 runs to 12 residues. V was shortened by 1 base and J by 4 bases, with 8 bases between the two germline ends. The DNA for the CDR3 is TGTGCCTGGAGTGCATCGGGGTACGAGCAGTACTTC. Protein sequence: CAWSASGYEQYF.

This clone was observed a few times. This chain connects TRBV7-9 to TRBJ2-7, with 8 bases that match TRBD1. After removal of 7 bases from V and 0 bases from J, the junction contained 2 bases not matched to a gene. From germline, CDR1 is SEHNR and CDR2 FQNEAQ (reference sequence). The CDR3 loop spans 13 amino acids. The CDR3 loop reads CASNDRGSYEQYF. Here the CDR3 DNA reads TGTGCCAGCAACGACAGGGGCTCCTACGAGCAGTACTTC.

In its sample, this clone was seen once. This chain uses TRBV5-4 with TRBJ2-2, with 11 nucleotides matching TRBD1. The CDR3 contains 15 residues. Germline CDR1 is SGHNT and CDR2 is YYREEE (reference sequence). The trim removed 4 bases at V and 5 bases at J, leaving 4 bases unmatched. Here the CDR3 DNA reads TGTGCCAGCAGCCAGGGACAGGGGGGAACCGGGGAGCTGTTTTTT. Protein sequence: CASSQGQGGTGELFF.

For this clone: At one of its ends the junction is not consistent with the germline gene, which may arise from a read error. Other nucleotide sequences in the sample specify the same CDR3. This chain links TRBV18 with TRBJ1-5; tentatively, D is TRBD1 (6 bases). The V gene's germline CDR1 is KGHSH and CDR2 LQKENI. The CDR3 loop spans 14 amino acids. The CDR3 nucleotides read TGTGCCAGCTCGCCACCCCAGGGGAATCAGCCCCAGCATTTT. Encoded protein: CASSPPQGNQPQHF.

The V gene is TRBV6-6, the J gene TRBJ2-5; possible D gene TRBD2, 6 bases. CDR1 is MNHNY and CDR2 is SVGAGI in the germline V gene (reference sequence). The CDR3 consists of 15 residues. The ends were cut back, 5 bases at V and 5 bases at J, with 18 bases in the middle. This CDR3 is CASSQPGLGRETQYF. The DNA of the CDR3 is TGTGCCAGCAGTCAGCCGGGACTGGGTAGGGAGACCCAGTACTTC.

J is TRBJ2-7 and V is TRBV27; 7 nucleotides match TRBD1. V dropped 2 bases and J dropped 0; count of bases not matched to a gene: 7. In germline, CDR1 is MNHEY, CDR2 SMNVEV (reference sequence). There are 16 residues in the CDR3. The CDR3 DNA reads TGTGCCAGCAGTTTAAGGGGACAGTCTAGCTCCTACGAGCAGTACTTC. This translates into CASSLRGQSSSYEQYF.

The V and J genes are TRBV4-3 and TRBJ2-7; D is perhaps TRBD2 (5 bases). Deletions cut 1 base from V and 4 bases from J, with 14 bases between. CDR1 is LGHNA, CDR2 YSLEER, per germline. This CDR3 is built from 15 residues. DNA of the CDR3: TGCGCCAGCAGCCAAGGTGCCGGGGTCCAATACGAGCAGTACTTC. It yields the protein CASSQGAGVQYEQYF.

The CDR3 region is CASSFTSAANTEAFF. The CDR3 region has the DNA TGTGCCAGCAGCTTTACCAGTGCTGCGAACACTGAAGCTTTCTTT. This chain links TRBV11-2 with TRBJ1-1; no clear D gene. The CDR3 is made up of 15 amino acids. V was clipped by 3 bases and J by 1 base, with 12 bases between them. Looked up from germline, CDR1 is SGHAT and CDR2 is FQNNGV.

The chain recombines TRBV11-1 with TRBJ1-2, with no clear D. This CDR3 spans 13 amino acids. Per germline, CDR1 SGHAT and CDR2 FQDESV (reference sequence). V was clipped by 0 bases and J by 2 bases, with 4 bases between them. The CDR3 reads CASSLAGNYGYTF. In nucleotides, the CDR3 is TGTGCCAGCAGCTTAGCCGGGAACTATGGCTACACCTTC. The full variable domain, rest sourced from reference TRBV11-1 and TRBJ1-2, is EAEVAQSPRYKITEKSQAVAFWCDPISGHATLYWYRQILGQGPELLVQFQDESVVDDSQLPKDRFSAERLKGVDSTLKIQPAELGDSAMYLCASSLAGNYGYTFGSGTRLTVV.

The CDR3 sequence is CASSPKDGASTDTQYF. CDR3 coding DNA: TGTGCCAGCTCACCGAAGGACGGAGCAAGCACAGATACGCAGTATTTT. The gene calls are TRBV18 and TRBJ2-3, with D hard to call. Germline V lookup: CDR1 KGHSH, CDR2 LQKENI. The CDR3 is 16 residues long. Trimming shortened V by 3 bases and J by 0 bases, and 13 bases separated the two germline ends.

The V call is TRBV6-5, the J call TRBJ2-7, with 8 bases aligning to TRBD2. From germline, CDR1 is MNHEY and CDR2 SVGAGI. The CDR3 totals 15 residues. V trimming: 6 bases; J trimming: 0 bases; junction bases outside the gene matches: 7. In DNA, the CDR3 is TGTGCCAGCAGAACACTAGCGGACAACTCCTACGAGCAGTACTTC. Amino acid sequence: CASRTLADNSYEQYF.

The chain links TRBV7-8 to TRBJ2-1; weak D call: TRBD2 (5 bases). The CDR3 has 15 amino acids. V gave up 0 bases and J gave up 3 bases, with 9 bases separating them. Germline V gene sequence: CDR1 SGHVS, CDR2 FQNEAQ. CDR3 in amino acids: CASSLAYTSYNEQFF. In DNA, the CDR3 is TGTGCCAGCAGCTTAGCGTACACTAGCTACAATGAGCAGTTCTTC.